This TCR beta chain is from a study of cytomegalovirus exposure and HLA in healthy donors. Findings and caveats of the study: Under in vitro conditions, three CMV-associated chains were confirmed as specific for CMV antigens.

Remarks on this clone: Its antigen remains unidentified.

PCR primers comprised 60 Vbeta and 13 Jbeta primers. Method: immunoSEQ multiplex PCR; TCRdb's copy keeps in-frame clones and lacks some. Among a few hundred thousand clones listed, 65% to 90% were seen once. The CDR3 length is 15 residues. V lost 7 bases and J 0 bases, leaving 15 bases between the germline ends. Germline CDR1 reads LNHDA; CDR2 reads SQIVND (reference sequence). The V call is TRBV19, the J call TRBJ1-2; D is possibly TRBD1 (5 bases). The sample was PBMCs. The receptor was derived from a girl between 10 and 17 years old in good health and CMV-seronegative. This CDR3 reads CASTLQAITNYGYTF. CDR3 sequence (DNA): TGTGCCAGTACATTACAGGCCATCACTAACTATGGCTACACCTTC.